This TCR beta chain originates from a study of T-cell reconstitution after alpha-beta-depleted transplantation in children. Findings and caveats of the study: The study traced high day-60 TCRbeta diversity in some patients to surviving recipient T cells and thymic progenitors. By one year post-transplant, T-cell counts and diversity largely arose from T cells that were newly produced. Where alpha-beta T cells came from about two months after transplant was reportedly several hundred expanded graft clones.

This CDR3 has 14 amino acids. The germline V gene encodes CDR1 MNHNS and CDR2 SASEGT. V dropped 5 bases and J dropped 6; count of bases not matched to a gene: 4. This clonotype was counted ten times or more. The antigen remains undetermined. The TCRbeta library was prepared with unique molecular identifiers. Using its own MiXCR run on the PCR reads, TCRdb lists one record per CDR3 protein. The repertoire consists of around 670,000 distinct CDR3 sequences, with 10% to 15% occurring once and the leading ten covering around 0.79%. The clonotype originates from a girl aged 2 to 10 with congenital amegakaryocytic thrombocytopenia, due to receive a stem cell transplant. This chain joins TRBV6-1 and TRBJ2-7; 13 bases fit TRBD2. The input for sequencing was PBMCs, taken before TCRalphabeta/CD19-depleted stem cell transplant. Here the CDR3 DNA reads TGTGCCAGCAGTCGTGGACTAGCGGGAGCCGAGCAGTACTTC. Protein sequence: CASSRGLAGAEQYF.